A single count supports the clone carrying this TCR beta chain. TCRdb's table, derived via immunoSEQ multiplex PCR, lists solely in-frame clones and lacks some. The table lists roughly 270,000 clones, around 93% of them singletons. This entry comes from a study of T cell responses to AZD1222 COVID-19 vaccine. This CDR3 is 13 amino acids long. Looked up from germline, CDR1 is SGHRS and CDR2 is YFSETQ. Trimming left V 4 bases short and J 7 bases short, with 11 bases between. Samples with a second dose at about 4 or about 12 weeks were pooled together. This material consisted of peripheral blood, taken 28 days after the second AZD1222 dose. This TCR was recovered from an adult who received the AZD1222 COVID-19 vaccine. The chain is built from TRBV5-1 and TRBJ2-2; D is undetermined. CDR3 region: CASSTPGGGELFF. The CDR3 DNA sequence: TGCGCCAGCAGCACCCCGGGTGGCGGGGAGCTGTTTTTT. The full variable domain, completed using reference TRBV5-1 and TRBJ2-2, is KAGVTQTPRYLIKTRGQQVTLSCSPISGHRSVSWYQQTPGQGLQFLFEYFSETQRNKGNFPGRFSGRQFSNSRSEMNVSTLELGDSALYLCASSTPGGGELFFGEGSRLTVL.